Below are 5 T cell receptor beta chains sequenced from a single sample in a study of cytomegalovirus exposure and HLA in healthy donors. The PCR employed 60 Vbeta primers together with 13 Jbeta primers. Libraries were prepared by immunoSEQ multiplex PCR; TCRdb keeps only in-frame clonotypes and omits some of them. In the table there are about 110,000 clones, roughly 15% of which are singletons. Material: PBMCs. The receptors come from a female donor in good health and CMV-seronegative.

In its sample, this clone was seen a few times. The V call is TRBV6-5, the J call TRBJ2-5, with TRBD2 matching 7 bases. The germline V gene has CDR1 MNHEY and CDR2 SVGAGI. This CDR3 contains 15 residues. V gave up 0 bases and J gave up 5 bases; unmatched junction bases: 6. This chain's CDR3 is CASSYSGGYQETQYF. DNA for the CDR3: TGTGCCAGCAGTTACTCGGGAGGGTATCAGGAGACCCAGTACTTC.

The table lists this clone with a few counts. CDR3 amino acids: CASVRKVLAGGSEQFF. Here the CDR3 DNA reads TGTGCCAGCGTCCGGAAAGTCCTAGCGGGAGGCAGTGAGCAGTTCTTC. The gene calls are TRBV27 and TRBJ2-1; 11 bases align to TRBD2. V shed 8 bases, J shed 9 bases, and the junction held 15 bases outside the gene matches. CDR1 and CDR2 (germline): MNHEY, SMNVEV (reference sequence). The CDR3 contains 16 residues.

The chain is built from TRBV14 and TRBJ2-4, with D unresolved. Germline loops: CDR1 SGHDN, CDR2 FVKESK. The CDR3 is 17 residues long. Trimming pared 4 bases from V and 2 bases from J, leaving 18 bases between. The CDR3 here is CASSLLTPGATKNIQYF. The CDR3 bases are TGTGCCAGCAGCCTCTTGACCCCGGGTGCGACCAAAAACATTCAGTACTTC.

This clone was counted only a few times. The chain links TRBV20-1 to TRBJ1-1; D is undetermined. Germline assignment: CDR1 DFQATT and CDR2 SNEGSKA (reference sequence). The CDR3 loop spans 11 amino acids. V lost 0 bases and J 8 bases, leaving 7 bases between the germline ends. The CDR3 coding sequence is TGCAGTGCTAGAGACAAGCTGGAAGCTTTCTTT. Encoded protein: CSARDKLEAFF.

The chain carries TRBV30 and TRBJ1-4, with TRBD1 as a possible D gene (5 bases). Germline V gives CDR1 GTSNPN, CDR2 SVGIG (reference sequence). V lost 6 bases, J lost 5 bases, and 16 bases lay in between. This CDR3 is 14 amino acids long. The CDR3 DNA follows: TGTGCCTGCTTCGACGGGGGAGGGAATGAAAAACTGTTTTTT. Protein sequence: CACFDGGGNEKLFF.